Listed below are T cell receptor beta chains from one sample, sequenced in a study of cytomegalovirus exposure and HLA in healthy donors. Sequencing was performed with immunoSEQ multiplex PCR; in TCRdb, only in-frame clones are kept and a portion is missing. The table includes about 220,000 clones, over 60% detected once. Sequencing used PBMCs. The receptors were sampled from a man between 18 and 29 years old in good health and CMV-seronegative. Each CDR3 is given with its conserved first and last residue. The D gene is left open where the match is weak.

D,J,V,CDR3,DNA
-,TRBJ2-7,TRBV7-9,CASSPFGDEQYF,TGTGCCAGCAGCCCCTTCGGGGACGAGCAGTACTTC
-,TRBJ2-5,TRBV15,CATSRDSSQETQYF,TGTGCCACCAGCAGAGATTCCAGCCAAGAGACCCAGTACTTC
-,TRBJ2-3,TRBV7-9,CASSLGLVADTQYF,TGTGCCAGCAGCTTAGGTCTAGTGGCAGATACGCAGTATTTT
TRBD1,TRBJ1-2,TRBV7-2,CASSLLPGQGYTF,TGTGCCAGCAGCTTGCTCCCGGGACAGGGCTACACCTTC
TRBD1,TRBJ2-4,TRBV6-5,CASSYTGQALHF,TGTGCCAGCAGTTACACCGGACAGGCGCTACACTTC
-,TRBJ2-1,TRBV23-1,CASSQRRGGSYNEQFF,TGCGCCAGCAGTCAACGGAGGGGTGGCTCCTACAATGAGCAGTTCTTC
TRBD1,TRBJ2-7,TRBV2,CASSGGTGGSEQYF,TGTGCCAGCAGTGGGGGGACAGGGGGTTCCGAGCAGTACTTC
-,TRBJ2-5,TRBV21-1,CASSNRSSGRALPETQYF,TGTGCCAGCAGCAACCGTTCTAGCGGGAGGGCCCTTCCAGAGACCCAGTACTTC
TRBD2,TRBJ2-5,TRBV2,CASKERELETQYF,TGTGCCAGCAAGGAGCGGGAGTTGGAGACCCAGTACTTC
-,TRBJ2-3,TRBV7-2,CASSFDYSDTQYF,TGTGCCAGCAGCTTCGACTATTCAGATACGCAGTATTTT